One and the same sample provided the 9 T cell receptor beta chains below, sequenced in a study of cytomegalovirus exposure and HLA in healthy donors. 13 Jbeta primers and 60 Vbeta primers were used for the PCR. The protocol was immunoSEQ multiplex PCR, while the TCRdb copy is restricted to in-frame clones and leaves out a portion. Here the sample spans over 150,000 clones, 80% being singletons. Sequencing used PBMCs. The origin of the receptors is a man aged 25 to 40 in good health and CMV-seronegative.

The chain employs TRBV30 and TRBJ2-7, with TRBD2 as a possible D gene (5 bases). In germline, CDR1 is GTSNPN, CDR2 SVGIG (reference sequence). V lost 0 bases to trimming and J lost 9 bases, with 15 bases between them. CDR3 length equals 13 residues. The CDR3 loop reads CAWSVGSLRVQYF. The CDR3, as DNA: TGTGCCTGGAGTGTAGGCTCATTGAGGGTGCAGTACTTC.

CDR3 in amino acids: CASSLTGTGGGWNTEAFF. As DNA, the CDR3 is TGTGCCAGCAGTTTAACGGGAACAGGGGGCGGTTGGAACACTGAAGCTTTCTTT. The genes are TRBV28 and TRBJ1-1; the match to TRBD1 covers 9 bases. The V and J ends lost 2 bases and 1 base, in that order; junction bases with no gene match: 11. This CDR3 region has 18 residues. Germline CDR1 reads MDHEN; CDR2 reads SYDVKM.

The rearrangement uses TRBV5-1 and TRBJ2-5; 8 bases map to TRBD1. CDR3 size: 13 residues. V was clipped by 5 bases and J by 4 bases; unmatched bases: 4. Germline CDR1 SGHRS, CDR2 YFSETQ. The CDR3 reads CASRVTGGETQYF. CDR3 bases: TGCGCCAGCAGGGTAACAGGGGGAGAGACCCAGTACTTC.

The rearrangement joins TRBV18 to TRBJ1-2; 7 bases agree with TRBD1. Germline loops: CDR1 KGHSH, CDR2 LQKENI. The CDR3 loop spans 15 amino acids. V trimming: 6 bases; J trimming: 0 bases; junction bases outside the gene matches: 7. Here the CDR3 reads CASSRGTDSNYGYTF. The CDR3, as DNA: TGTGCCAGCTCCAGGGGGACAGACTCTAACTATGGCTACACCTTC.

The chain uses TRBV7-9 and TRBJ2-7, with a tentative D call TRBD2 (6 bases). Germline V gene data show CDR1 as SEHNR and CDR2 as FQNEAQ (reference sequence). The CDR3 length is 13 residues. CDR3 protein: CSGRPGDGYEQYF. As DNA, the CDR3 is TGTTCCGGTAGACCGGGAGACGGCTACGAGCAGTACTTC.

V is TRBV7-3 and J is TRBJ2-2; 10 nucleotides match TRBD1. The germline V gene has CDR1 SGHTA and CDR2 FQGTGA. V lost 5 bases to trimming and J lost 4 bases; unmatched junction nucleotides: 7. This CDR3 comprises 16 residues. CDR3 protein: CASSPGQGVVTGELFF. CDR3 DNA: TGTGCCAGCAGCCCCGGACAGGGGGTTGTCACCGGGGAGCTGTTTTTT.

The genes are TRBV30 and TRBJ2-3, with a weak D call TRBD2 (7 bases). The germline V gene has CDR1 GTSNPN and CDR2 SVGIG (reference sequence). V was clipped by 0 bases and J by 6 bases, with 10 bases between them. The CDR3 sequence is 13 residues long. CDR3 protein: CAWSVQGGDTQYF. Here the CDR3 DNA reads TGTGCCTGGAGTGTACAGGGAGGGGATACGCAGTATTTT.

The chain combines TRBV6-5 with TRBJ1-2, with 11 bases identical to TRBD1. Germline V lookup: CDR1 MNHEY, CDR2 SVGAGI. V trimming: 6 bases; J trimming: 3 bases; junction bases outside the gene matches: 3. The CDR3 consists of 14 residues. The CDR3, as DNA: TGTGCCAGCAGAGGGACAGGGGGGTACTATGGCTACACCTTC. This encodes CASRGTGGYYGYTF.

The V gene is TRBV5-1, the J gene TRBJ2-1; TRBD2 agrees at 11 bases. Germline V CDR1 and CDR2: SGHRS, YFSETQ. CDR3 length: 18 amino acids. V trimming: 1 base; J trimming: 0 bases; junction bases outside the gene matches: 6. CDR3 region: CASSLLLAGADSYNEQFF. DNA for the CDR3: TGCGCCAGCAGCTTGCTACTAGCGGGAGCAGACTCCTACAATGAGCAGTTCTTC.